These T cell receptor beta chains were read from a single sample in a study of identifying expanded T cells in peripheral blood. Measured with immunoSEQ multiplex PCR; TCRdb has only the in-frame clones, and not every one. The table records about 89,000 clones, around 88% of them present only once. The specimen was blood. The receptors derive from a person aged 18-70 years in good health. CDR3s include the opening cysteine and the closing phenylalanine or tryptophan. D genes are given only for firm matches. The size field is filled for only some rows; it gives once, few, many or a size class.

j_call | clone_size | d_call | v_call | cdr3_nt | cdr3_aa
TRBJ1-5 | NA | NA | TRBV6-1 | TGTGCCAGCAGTGGGGCAGATAGCAATCAGCCCCAGCATTTT | CASSGADSNQPQHF
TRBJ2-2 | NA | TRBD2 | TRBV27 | TGTGCCAGCAGTTCAGGACTAGCGGGAGCCCCCGGGGAGCTGTTTTTT | CASSSGLAGAPGELFF
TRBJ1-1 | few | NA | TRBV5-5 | TGTGCCAGCAGCTTGTTTTGGTACAGCGACCATGAAGCTTTCTTT | CASSLFWYSDHEAFF
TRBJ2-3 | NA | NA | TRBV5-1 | TGCGCCAGCAGCTTGAGGGGGGGCCAAGATACGCAGTATTTT | CASSLRGGQDTQYF
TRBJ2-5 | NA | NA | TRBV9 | TGTGCCAGCAGCGTATCCCCCCAAGAGACCCAGTACTTC | CASSVSPQETQYF
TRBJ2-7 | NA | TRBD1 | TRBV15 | TGTGCCACCAGCAGATCGGGACAGACGGCCTACGAGCAGTACTTC | CATSRSGQTAYEQYF
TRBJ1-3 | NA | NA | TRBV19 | TGTGCCAGTAGTTTCGGGGGGCCAGGAAACACCATATATTTT | CASSFGGPGNTIYF
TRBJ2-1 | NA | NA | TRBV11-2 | TGTGCCAGCAGCCTAGGATTCAGTATTGAGCAGTTCTTC | CASSLGFSIEQFF
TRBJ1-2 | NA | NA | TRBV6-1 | TGTGCCAGCAGTGAAGAGGCAGGAGCTAACTATGGCTACACCTTC | CASSEEAGANYGYTF
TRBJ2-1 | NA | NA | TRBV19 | TGTGCCAGTAGGGCGACAGCCCTCTCCTACAATGAGCAGTTCTTC | CASRATALSYNEQFF
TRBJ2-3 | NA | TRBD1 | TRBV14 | TGTGCCAGCGGACCGCGACAGGGTGGGACAGATACGCAGTATTTT | CASGPRQGGTDTQYF
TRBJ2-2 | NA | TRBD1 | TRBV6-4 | TGTGCCAGCAGTGCAGACAGGGGGCCCGGGGAGCTGTTTTTT | CASSADRGPGELFF
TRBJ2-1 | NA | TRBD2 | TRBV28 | TGTGCCAGCACCCTGGGGCTAGCGGGAGCCGTATCCTACAATGAGCAGTTCTTC | CASTLGLAGAVSYNEQFF
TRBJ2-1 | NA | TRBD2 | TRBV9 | TGTGCCAGCAGCGTACGGCCGGGGGGTAGCGGGATTTCCTACAATGAGCAGTTCTTC | CASSVRPGGSGISYNEQFF
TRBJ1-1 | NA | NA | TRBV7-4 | TGTGCCAGCAGCCAAAGGGGGTCAGGGACTCCGGACACTGAAGCTTTCTTT | CASSQRGSGTPDTEAFF
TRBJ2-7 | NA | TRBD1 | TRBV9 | TGTGCCAGCAGCCCCCGGACAGGGGCGTACGAGCAGTACTTC | CASSPRTGAYEQYF
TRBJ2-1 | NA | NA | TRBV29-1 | TGCAGCGCTGAGGTAGGGACTCAGCAGTTCTTC | CSAEVGTQQFF